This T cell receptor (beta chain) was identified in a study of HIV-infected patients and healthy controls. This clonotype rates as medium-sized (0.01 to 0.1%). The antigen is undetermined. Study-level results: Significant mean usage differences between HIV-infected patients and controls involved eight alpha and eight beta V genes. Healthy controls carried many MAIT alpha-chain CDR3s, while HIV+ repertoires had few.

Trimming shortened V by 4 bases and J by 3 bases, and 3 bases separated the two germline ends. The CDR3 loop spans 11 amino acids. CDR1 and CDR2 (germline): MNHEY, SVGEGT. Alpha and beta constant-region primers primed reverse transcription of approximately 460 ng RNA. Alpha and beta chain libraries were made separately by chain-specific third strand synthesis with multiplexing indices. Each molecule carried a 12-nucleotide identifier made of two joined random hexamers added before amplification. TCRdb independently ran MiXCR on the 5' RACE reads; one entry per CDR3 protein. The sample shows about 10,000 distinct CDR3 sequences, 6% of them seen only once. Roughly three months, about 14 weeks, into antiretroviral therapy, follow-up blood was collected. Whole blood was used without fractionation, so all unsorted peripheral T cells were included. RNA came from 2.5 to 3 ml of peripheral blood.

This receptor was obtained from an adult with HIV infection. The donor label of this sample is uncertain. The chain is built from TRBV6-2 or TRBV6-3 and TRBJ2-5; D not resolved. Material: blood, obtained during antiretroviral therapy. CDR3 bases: TGTGCCAGCAGTTCAGAAGAGACCCAGTACTTC. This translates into CASSSEETQYF.